This T cell receptor (beta chain) was recorded in a study of low-dose radiotherapy and immunotherapy resistance in tumors. The time point is: after trial treatment. Treatment meaning: LDRT plus nivolumab, ipilimumab, low-dose cyclophosphamide and aspirin (RACIN trial). The length of the CDR3 is 16 residues. CDR1 is LGHDT, CDR2 YNNKEL, per germline (reference sequence). The V segment lost 3 bases and the J segment 3 bases; nucleotides outside the gene matches: 8. Primers targeting TRAV and TRBV primed first-strand cDNA, covering alpha and beta chains. The PCR that amplified TCRs ran for approximately 20 cycles, relying on a constant-region primer and a V-primer adapter. TCRdb reprocessed the reads with MiXCR, giving one entry per CDR3 protein. The sample has about 91,000 distinct CDR3 sequences, 20% to 25% seen once. This clonotype was recorded many times.

This clonotype originated in a female donor with ovarian cancer. The chain links TRBV3-1 to TRBJ2-1; TRBD2 matches 7 bases. The sequencing here drew on PBMCs, taken after low-dose radiotherapy plus immunotherapy. CDR3 amino acids: CASSQSKGGGYNEQFF. For the CDR3, the DNA is TGTGCCAGCAGCCAGTCCAAGGGCGGGGGCTACAATGAGCAGTTCTTC.